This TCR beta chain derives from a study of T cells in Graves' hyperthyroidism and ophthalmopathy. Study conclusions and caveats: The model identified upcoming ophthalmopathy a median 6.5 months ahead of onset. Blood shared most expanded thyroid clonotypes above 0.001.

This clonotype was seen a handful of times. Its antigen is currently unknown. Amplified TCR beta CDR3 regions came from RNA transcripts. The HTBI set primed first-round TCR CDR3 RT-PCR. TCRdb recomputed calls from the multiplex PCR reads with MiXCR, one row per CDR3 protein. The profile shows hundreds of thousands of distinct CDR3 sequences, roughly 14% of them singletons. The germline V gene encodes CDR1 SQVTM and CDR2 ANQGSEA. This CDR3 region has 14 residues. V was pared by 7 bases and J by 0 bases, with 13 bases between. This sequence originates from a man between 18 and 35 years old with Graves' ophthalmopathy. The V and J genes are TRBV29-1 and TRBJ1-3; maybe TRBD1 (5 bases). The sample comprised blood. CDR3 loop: CSAQVGDSGNTIYF. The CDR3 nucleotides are TGCAGCGCCCAGGTGGGGGACTCTGGAAACACCATATATTTT.